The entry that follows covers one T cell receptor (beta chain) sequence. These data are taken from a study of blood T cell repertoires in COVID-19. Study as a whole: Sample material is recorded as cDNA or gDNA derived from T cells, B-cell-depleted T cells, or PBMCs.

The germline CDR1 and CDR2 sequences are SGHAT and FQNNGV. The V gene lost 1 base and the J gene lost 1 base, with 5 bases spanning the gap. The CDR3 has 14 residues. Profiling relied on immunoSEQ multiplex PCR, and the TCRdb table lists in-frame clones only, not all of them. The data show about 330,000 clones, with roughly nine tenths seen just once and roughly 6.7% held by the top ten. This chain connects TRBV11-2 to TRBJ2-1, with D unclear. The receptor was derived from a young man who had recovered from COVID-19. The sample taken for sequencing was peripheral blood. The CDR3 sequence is CASSLVSSYNEQFF. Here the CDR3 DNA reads TGTGCCAGCAGCTTAGTTAGTTCCTACAATGAGCAGTTCTTC.